This is a list of T cell receptor beta chains from one sample in a study of Ad26.COV2.S vaccination and SARS-CoV-2 variants. The repertoire was sequenced with immunoSEQ multiplex PCR; TCRdb's copy has only in-frame clones and lacks some. In the table there are some 240,000 clones, around 90% of which are singletons. The source material was peripheral blood, sampled in a trial of Ad26.COV2.S vaccine versus placebo. These receptors originate from a person between 18 and 65 years old who received the Ad26.COV2.S COVID-19 vaccine or a placebo. Each CDR3 is given with its conserved first and last residue. The D gene is left open where the match is weak. Clone size, where shown, is once, few, many, or a class for clones that have expanded.

J gene | V gene | D gene | clone size | CDR3 DNA | CDR3 protein
TRBJ1-4 | TRBV29-1 | TRBD1 | NA | TGCAGCGTCAAAGGACAGGGCGGAGGAGAGGATGAAAAACTGTTTTTT | CSVKGQGGGEDEKLFF
TRBJ1-2 | TRBV4-2 | NA | NA | TGTGCCAGCAGCCAGGCAGGCGGGGCTAACTATGGCTACACCTTC | CASSQAGGANYGYTF
TRBJ2-1 | TRBV24-1 | NA | few | TGTGCCACCAGTGATGAAGTAGCGGACTACAATGAGCAGTTCTTC | CATSDEVADYNEQFF
TRBJ2-5 | TRBV9 | NA | NA | TGTGCCAGTGTCCCGGACACTCCCGAGACCCAGTACTTC | CASVPDTPETQYF
TRBJ2-3 | TRBV13 | NA | NA | TGTGCCAGCAGCTCCCGGTTTCTCTCCATAGATACGCAGTATTTT | CASSSRFLSIDTQYF
TRBJ1-1 | TRBV20-1 | NA | NA | TGCAGCGTCGACGGGAACACTGAAGCTTTCTTT | CSVDGNTEAFF
TRBJ1-1 | TRBV5-6 | NA | NA | TGTGCCAGCAGCTACTCAAACACTGAAGCTTTCTTT | CASSYSNTEAFF
TRBJ1-6 | TRBV7-2 | TRBD1 | NA | TGTGCCAGCAGCTTAGCTGTAGGCAGGGGGAATGAGCCCCTCCACTTT | CASSLAVGRGNEPLHF
TRBJ1-1 | TRBV7-6 | NA | few | TGTGCCAGCAGCTTAGTAAGGAACACTGAAGCTTTCTTT | CASSLVRNTEAFF
TRBJ2-3 | TRBV7-3 | TRBD1 | NA | TGTGCCAGCAGCCTCCGCCCGGGACAGAGAAGCACAGATACGCAGTATTTT | CASSLRPGQRSTDTQYF
TRBJ1-2 | TRBV30 | NA | NA | TGTGCCTGGAGTGGTTCTGGGGGAATCCGGTACTATGGCTACACCTTC | CAWSGSGGIRYYGYTF
TRBJ2-5 | TRBV15 | NA | NA | TGTGCCACCAGCAGACGGGTGGCGGAGACCCAGTACTTC | CATSRRVAETQYF
TRBJ1-1 | TRBV7-3 | TRBD1 | NA | TGTGCCAGCAGCTCCACCGGGACAGGGTTTCTGAGCACTGAAGCTTTCTTT | CASSSTGTGFLSTEAFF
TRBJ1-3 | TRBV2 | TRBD1 | few | TGTGCCAGCAGTGTACGACAGGGAGTTGGCACCATATATTTT | CASSVRQGVGTIYF
TRBJ1-1 | TRBV7-8 | NA | NA | TGTGCCAGCAGCTTAGTATCGATCGCGGGTGGAACTGAAGCTTTCTTT | CASSLVSIAGGTEAFF
TRBJ2-7 | TRBV5-6 | NA | NA | TGTGCCAGCAGCTTAGGGGGGATCCACGAGCAGTACTTC | CASSLGGIHEQYF
TRBJ1-2 | TRBV19 | NA | NA | TGTGCCAGTAAACGCCCTTTTGGCGTGGAGGGGGGCTACACCTTC | CASKRPFGVEGGYTF
TRBJ1-3 | TRBV6-2/TRBV6-3 | NA | NA | TGTGCCAGCAGTACAGGGATGAAGTCCGGAAACACCATATATTTT | CASSTGMKSGNTIYF
TRBJ2-7 | TRBV9 | TRBD1 | NA | TGTGCCAGCAGCGTAGGAGGGACAGCCTCCTACGAGCAGTACTTC | CASSVGGTASYEQYF
TRBJ2-3 | TRBV24-1 | TRBD2 | NA | TGTGCCACCAGTGGGGACTACACAGATACGCAGTATTTT | CATSGDYTDTQYF
TRBJ2-7 | TRBV2 | TRBD1 | NA | TGTGCCAGTTCAGGGGGCCACGAGCAGTACTTC | CASSGGHEQYF
TRBJ1-5 | TRBV19 | NA | NA | TGTGCCACGGTCAAGGGGGTCATGGGAGGGCCCCAGCATTTT | CATVKGVMGGPQHF
TRBJ2-1 | TRBV2 | NA | few | TGTGCTTCAGAAAGTGGGGGGGCGGGTAATGAGCAGTTCTTC | CASESGGAGNEQFF
TRBJ2-5 | TRBV18 | NA | NA | TGTGCCAGCTCACCAAGTTCGGGGGAAGAGACCCAGTACTTC | CASSPSSGEETQYF
TRBJ2-5 | TRBV21-1 | NA | NA | TGTGCCAGCAGCCCCAGTCGAGACAGGGGGCAGGAGACCCAGTACTTC | CASSPSRDRGQETQYF
TRBJ1-6 | TRBV6-2/TRBV6-3 | TRBD1 | NA | TGTGCCAGCAGTAGAAGTCCCGGACAGGGGATACCCCTCCACTTT | CASSRSPGQGIPLHF
TRBJ2-5 | TRBV25-1 | NA | NA | TGTGCCAGCAGTGCCCCTACCCAGGGATTAGAGACCCAGTACTTC | CASSAPTQGLETQYF
TRBJ2-3 | TRBV12-3/TRBV12-4 | NA | NA | TGTGCCAGCAGATTTTTAGATACGCAGTATTTT | CASRFLDTQYF
TRBJ1-2 | TRBV20-1 | NA | NA | TGCAGTGCTAGTACAGGTGGGGGTGGATATGGCTACACCTTC | CSASTGGGGYGYTF
TRBJ1-1 | TRBV5-1 | TRBD1 | NA | TGCGCCAGCAGCTTGGTAGGCAGGGGGGTTACTGAAGCTTTCTTT | CASSLVGRGVTEAFF
TRBJ2-3 | TRBV30 | NA | NA | TGTGCCTGGACTGAGGGGGCAGATACGCAGTATTTT | CAWTEGADTQYF
TRBJ1-2 | TRBV5-4 | TRBD1 | NA | TGTGCCAGCAGCGCACAGGGGGGCTACACCTTC | CASSAQGGYTF
TRBJ1-3 | TRBV4-1 | NA | once | TGCGCCAGCAGCCTAAAGGACTTATCGGACTCTGGAAACACCATATATTTT | CASSLKDLSDSGNTIYF
TRBJ1-1 | TRBV29-1 | NA | once | TGCAGCGTATCTCCCAGTAGGGGCGGCACTGAAGCTTTCTTT | CSVSPSRGGTEAFF
TRBJ2-3 | TRBV7-6 | NA | NA | TGTGCCAGCAGCGCAACCGGGTTAACTGGGGATACGCAGTATTTT | CASSATGLTGDTQYF
TRBJ2-5 | TRBV5-1 | NA | NA | TGCGCCAGCAGCCTTAACAGGGTTGAGGAGACCCAGTACTTC | CASSLNRVEETQYF
TRBJ2-5 | TRBV21-1 | NA | NA | TGTGCTAGCAGCCACCAAGAGACCCAGTACTTC | CASSHQETQYF
TRBJ2-1 | TRBV2 | TRBD2 | many | TGTGCCAGCAGTGACGCAGGGGCCCCGGTGACTAGCGGGAGATGGTCCTACAATGAGCAGTTCTTC | CASSDAGAPVTSGRWSYNEQFF